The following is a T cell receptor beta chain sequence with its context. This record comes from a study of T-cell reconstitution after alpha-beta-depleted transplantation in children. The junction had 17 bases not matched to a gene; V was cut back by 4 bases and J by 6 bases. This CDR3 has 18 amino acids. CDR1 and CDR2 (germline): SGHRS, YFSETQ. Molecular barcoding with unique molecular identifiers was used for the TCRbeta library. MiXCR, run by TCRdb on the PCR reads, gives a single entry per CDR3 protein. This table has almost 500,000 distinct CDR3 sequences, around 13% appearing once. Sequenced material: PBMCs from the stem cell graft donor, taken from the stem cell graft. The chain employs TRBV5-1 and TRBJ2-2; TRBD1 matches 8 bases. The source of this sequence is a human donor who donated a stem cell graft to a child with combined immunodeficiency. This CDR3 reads CASSLRWRTGPWAGELFF. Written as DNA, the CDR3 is TGCGCCAGCAGCCTACGTTGGAGGACAGGGCCTTGGGCCGGGGAGCTGTTTTTT.